The clone carrying this T cell receptor (beta chain) was detected many times. Its antigen is not identified. This entry is derived from a study of immune heterogeneity within non-small cell lung tumors. Broader study findings: Locally, T-cell clonality showed a moderate but significant correlation with tumor mutational burden measured at the same site (R approximately 0.32). Each patient's tumor sites shared recurring identical dominant CDR3 beta clonotypes, and individual sites also carried their own high-frequency clones.

TCRs were amplified from roughly 540 ng gDNA of bulk tumor per sample. In surgery, several biopsies were collected from each primary tumor at widely spaced sites. Undergoing curative surgery were patients whose non-small cell lung cancer was untreated and newly diagnosed. From germline, CDR1 is SEHNR and CDR2 FQNEAQ (reference sequence). This CDR3 comprises 13 residues. The V and J ends lost 5 bases and 5 bases respectively, with 12 bases between them. It was with 32 V and 13 J primers that multiplex PCR amplified TCR beta CDR3. TCRdb analysed the multiplex PCR reads with MiXCR anew, one entry per CDR3 protein. Here the sample spans more than 2,500 distinct CDR3 sequences, over 12% being singletons.

The sequenced sample consisted of lung tumor tissue. The chain has TRBV7-9 and TRBJ2-5; unclear D gene. The origin of this receptor is a female donor with non-small cell lung cancer. CDR3 loop: CASSPPYVETQYF. CDR3 nucleotide sequence: TGTGCCAGCAGCCCCCCCTACGTCGAGACCCAGTACTTC.